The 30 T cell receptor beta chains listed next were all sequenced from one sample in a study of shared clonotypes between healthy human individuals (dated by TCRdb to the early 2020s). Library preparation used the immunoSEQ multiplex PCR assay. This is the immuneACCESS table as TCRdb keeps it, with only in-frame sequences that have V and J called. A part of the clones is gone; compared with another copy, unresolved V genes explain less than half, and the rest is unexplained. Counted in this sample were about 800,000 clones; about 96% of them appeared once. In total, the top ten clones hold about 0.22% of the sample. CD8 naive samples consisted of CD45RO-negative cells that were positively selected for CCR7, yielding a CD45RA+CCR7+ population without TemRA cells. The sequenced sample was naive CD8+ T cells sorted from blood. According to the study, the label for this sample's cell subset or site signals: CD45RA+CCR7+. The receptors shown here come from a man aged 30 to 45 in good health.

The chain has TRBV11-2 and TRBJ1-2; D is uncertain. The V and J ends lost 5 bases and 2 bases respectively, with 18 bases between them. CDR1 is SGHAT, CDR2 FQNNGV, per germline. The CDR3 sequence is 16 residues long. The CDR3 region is CASSQGRAGANYGYTF. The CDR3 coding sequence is TGTGCCAGCAGCCAAGGCCGTGCAGGCGCCAACTATGGCTACACCTTC.

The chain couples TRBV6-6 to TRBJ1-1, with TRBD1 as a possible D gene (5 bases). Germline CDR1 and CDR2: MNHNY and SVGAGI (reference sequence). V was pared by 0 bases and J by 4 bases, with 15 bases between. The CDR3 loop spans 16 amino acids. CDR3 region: CASSYSREGWGTEAFF. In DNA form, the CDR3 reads TGTGCCAGCAGTTACTCGAGGGAGGGGTGGGGCACTGAAGCTTTCTTT.

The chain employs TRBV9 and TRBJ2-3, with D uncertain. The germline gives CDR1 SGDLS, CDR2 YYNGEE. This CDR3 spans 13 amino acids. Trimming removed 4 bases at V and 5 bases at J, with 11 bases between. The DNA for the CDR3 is TGTGCCAGCAGCTCAGGAACTGAAGATACGCAGTATTTT. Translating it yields CASSSGTEDTQYF.

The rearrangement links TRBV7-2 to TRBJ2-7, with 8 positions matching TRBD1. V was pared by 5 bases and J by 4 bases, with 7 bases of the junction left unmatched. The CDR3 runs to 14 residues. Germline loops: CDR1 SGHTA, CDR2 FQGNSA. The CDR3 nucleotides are TGTGCCAGCAGCCCGCCAACAGGGGGGTACGAGCAGTACTTC. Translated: CASSPPTGGYEQYF. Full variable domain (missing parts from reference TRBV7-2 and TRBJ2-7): GAGVSQSPSNKVTEKGKDVELRCDPISGHTALYWYRQSLGQGLEFLIYFQGNSAPDKSGLPSDRFSAERTGGSVSTLTIQRTQQEDSAVYLCASSPPTGGYEQYFGPGTRLTVT.

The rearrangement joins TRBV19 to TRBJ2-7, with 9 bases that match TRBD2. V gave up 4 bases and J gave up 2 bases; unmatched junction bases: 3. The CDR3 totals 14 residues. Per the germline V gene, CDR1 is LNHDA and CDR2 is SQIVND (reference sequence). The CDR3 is CASSTSGAAYEQYF. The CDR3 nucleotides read TGTGCCAGTAGTACTAGCGGGGCCGCCTACGAGCAGTACTTC.

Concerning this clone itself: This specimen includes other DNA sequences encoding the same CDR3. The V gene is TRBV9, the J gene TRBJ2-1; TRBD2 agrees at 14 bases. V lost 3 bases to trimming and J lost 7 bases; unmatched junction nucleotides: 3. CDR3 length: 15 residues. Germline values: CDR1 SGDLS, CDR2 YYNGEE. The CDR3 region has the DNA TGTGCCAGCAGCGGCGGGACTAGCGGGAGTAATGAGCAGTTCTTC. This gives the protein CASSGGTSGSNEQFF.

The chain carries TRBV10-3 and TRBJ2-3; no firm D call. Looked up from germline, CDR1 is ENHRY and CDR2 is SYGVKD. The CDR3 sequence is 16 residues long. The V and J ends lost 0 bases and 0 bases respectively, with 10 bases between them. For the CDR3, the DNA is TGTGCCATCAGTGAGTCGGGTGTAGGGAGCACAGATACGCAGTATTTT. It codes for CAISESGVGSTDTQYF.

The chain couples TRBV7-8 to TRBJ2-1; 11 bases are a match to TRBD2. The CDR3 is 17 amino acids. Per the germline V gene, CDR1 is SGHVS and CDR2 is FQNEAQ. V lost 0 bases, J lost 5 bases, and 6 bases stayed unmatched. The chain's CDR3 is CASSLARLAGGDNEQFF. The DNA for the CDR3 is TGTGCCAGCAGCTTAGCGCGCCTAGCGGGAGGAGACAATGAGCAGTTCTTC.

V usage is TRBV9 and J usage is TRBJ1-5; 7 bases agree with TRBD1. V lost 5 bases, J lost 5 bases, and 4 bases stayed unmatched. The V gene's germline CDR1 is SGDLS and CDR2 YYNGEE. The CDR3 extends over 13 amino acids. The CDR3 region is CASSNRGDQPQHF. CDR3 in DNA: TGTGCCAGCAGTAACAGGGGCGATCAGCCCCAGCATTTT.

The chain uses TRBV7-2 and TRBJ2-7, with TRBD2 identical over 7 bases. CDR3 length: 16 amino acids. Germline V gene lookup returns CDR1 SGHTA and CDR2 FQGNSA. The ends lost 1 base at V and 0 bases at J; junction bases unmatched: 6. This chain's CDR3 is CASSLVGGSDSYEQYF. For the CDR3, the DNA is TGTGCCAGCAGCTTAGTCGGCGGGAGCGACTCCTACGAGCAGTACTTC.

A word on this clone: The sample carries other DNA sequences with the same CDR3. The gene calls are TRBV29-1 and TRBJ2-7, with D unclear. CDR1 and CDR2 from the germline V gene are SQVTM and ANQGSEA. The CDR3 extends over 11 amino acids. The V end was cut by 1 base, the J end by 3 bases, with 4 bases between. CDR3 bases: TGCAGCGTTGAAGGTCGCTACGAGCAGTACTTC. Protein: CSVEGRYEQYF.

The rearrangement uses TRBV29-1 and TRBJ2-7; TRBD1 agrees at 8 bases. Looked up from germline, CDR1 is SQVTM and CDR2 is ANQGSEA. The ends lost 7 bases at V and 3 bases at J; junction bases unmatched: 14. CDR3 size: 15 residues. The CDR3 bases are TGCAGCGCAAGGTCAAGGCAGGGGGCGTTCTACGAGCAGTACTTC. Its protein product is CSARSRQGAFYEQYF.

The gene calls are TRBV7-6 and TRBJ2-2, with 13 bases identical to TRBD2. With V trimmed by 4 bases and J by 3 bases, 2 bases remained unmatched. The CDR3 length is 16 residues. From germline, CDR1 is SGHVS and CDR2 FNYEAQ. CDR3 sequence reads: CASSSGLAGDTGELFF. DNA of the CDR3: TGTGCCAGCAGCTCCGGACTAGCGGGAGACACCGGGGAGCTGTTTTTT.

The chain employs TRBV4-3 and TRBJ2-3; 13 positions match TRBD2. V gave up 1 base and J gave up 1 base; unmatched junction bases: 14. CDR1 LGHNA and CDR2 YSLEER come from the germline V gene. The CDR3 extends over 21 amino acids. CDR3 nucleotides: TGCGCCAGCAGCCAAGCTTCTGGGACTAGCGGGACCCGCGTCCGCACAGATACGCAGTATTTT. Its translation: CASSQASGTSGTRVRTDTQYF.

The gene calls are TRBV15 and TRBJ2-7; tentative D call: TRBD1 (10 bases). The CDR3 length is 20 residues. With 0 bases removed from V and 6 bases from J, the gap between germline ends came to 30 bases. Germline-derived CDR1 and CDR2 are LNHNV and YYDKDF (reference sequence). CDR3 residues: CATSREGTGVLAGAFGEQYF. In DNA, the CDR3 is TGTGCCACCAGCAGAGAAGGGACAGGGGTCTTAGCGGGAGCGTTTGGCGAGCAGTACTTC. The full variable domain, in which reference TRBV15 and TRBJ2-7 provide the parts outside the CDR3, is DAMVIQNPRYQVTQFGKPVTLSCSQTLNHNVMYWYQQKSSQAPKLLFHYYDKDFNNEADTPDNFQSRRPNTSFCFLDIRSPGLGDTAMYLCATSREGTGVLAGAFGEQYFGPGTRLTVT.

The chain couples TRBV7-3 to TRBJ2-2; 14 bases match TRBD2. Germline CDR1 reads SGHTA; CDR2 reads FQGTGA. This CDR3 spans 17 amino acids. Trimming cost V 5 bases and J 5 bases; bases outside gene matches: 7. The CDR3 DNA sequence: TGTGCCAGCAGCCCGACTAGCGGGAGGGCCGGTACCGGGGAGCTGTTTTTT. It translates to CASSPTSGRAGTGELFF.

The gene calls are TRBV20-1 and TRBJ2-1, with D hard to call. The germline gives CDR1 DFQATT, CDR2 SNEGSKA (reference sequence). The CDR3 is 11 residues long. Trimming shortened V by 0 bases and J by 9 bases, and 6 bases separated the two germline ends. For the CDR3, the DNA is TGCAGTGCTAGAGATATGGGTGAGCAGTTCTTC. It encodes CSARDMGEQFF.

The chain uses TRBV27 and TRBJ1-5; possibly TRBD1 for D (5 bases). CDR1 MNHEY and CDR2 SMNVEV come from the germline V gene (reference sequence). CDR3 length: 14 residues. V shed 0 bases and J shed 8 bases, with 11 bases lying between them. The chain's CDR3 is CASSLSTDAEPQHF. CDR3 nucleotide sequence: TGTGCCAGCAGTTTATCGACAGATGCGGAGCCCCAGCATTTT.

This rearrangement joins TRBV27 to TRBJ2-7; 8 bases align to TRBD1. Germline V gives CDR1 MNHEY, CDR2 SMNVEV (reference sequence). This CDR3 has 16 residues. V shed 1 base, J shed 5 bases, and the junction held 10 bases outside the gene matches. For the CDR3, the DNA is TGTGCCAGCAGTTTATACCGGACAGGGTTTTGGGACGAGCAGTACTTC. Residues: CASSLYRTGFWDEQYF.

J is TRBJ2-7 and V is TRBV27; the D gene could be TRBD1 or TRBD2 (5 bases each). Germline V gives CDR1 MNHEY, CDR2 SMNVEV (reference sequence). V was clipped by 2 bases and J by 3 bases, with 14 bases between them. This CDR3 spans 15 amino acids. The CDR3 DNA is TGTGCCAGCAGTTTAGCCGGGACCGAGATCTACGAGCAGTACTTC. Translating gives CASSLAGTEIYEQYF.

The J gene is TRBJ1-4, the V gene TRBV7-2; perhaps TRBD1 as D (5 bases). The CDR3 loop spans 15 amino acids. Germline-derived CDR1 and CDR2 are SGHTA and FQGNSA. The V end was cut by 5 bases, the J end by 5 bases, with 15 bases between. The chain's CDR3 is CASSDWKGLNEKLFF. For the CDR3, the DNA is TGTGCCAGCAGCGACTGGAAGGGGCTGAATGAAAAACTGTTTTTT.

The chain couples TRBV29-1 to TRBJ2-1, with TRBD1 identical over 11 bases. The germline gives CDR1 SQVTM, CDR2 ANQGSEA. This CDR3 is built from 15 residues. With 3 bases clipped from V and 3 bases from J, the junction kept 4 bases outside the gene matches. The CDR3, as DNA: TGCAGCGTTGAGATGGACAGGGGGCTCTACAATGAGCAGTTCTTC. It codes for CSVEMDRGLYNEQFF.

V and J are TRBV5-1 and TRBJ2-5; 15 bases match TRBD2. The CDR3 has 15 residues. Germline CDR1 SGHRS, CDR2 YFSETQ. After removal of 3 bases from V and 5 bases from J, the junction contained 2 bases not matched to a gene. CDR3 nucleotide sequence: TGCGCCAGCAGCTCGGGACTAGCGGGAGGCGAGACCCAGTACTTC. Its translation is CASSSGLAGGETQYF.

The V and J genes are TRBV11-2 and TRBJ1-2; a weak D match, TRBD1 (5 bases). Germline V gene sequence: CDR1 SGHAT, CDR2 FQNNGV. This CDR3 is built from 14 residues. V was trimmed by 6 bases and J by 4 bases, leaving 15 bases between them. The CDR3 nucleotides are TGTGCCAGCAGTGAAACAGGAGGTAGCTATGGCTACACCTTC. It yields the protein CASSETGGSYGYTF.

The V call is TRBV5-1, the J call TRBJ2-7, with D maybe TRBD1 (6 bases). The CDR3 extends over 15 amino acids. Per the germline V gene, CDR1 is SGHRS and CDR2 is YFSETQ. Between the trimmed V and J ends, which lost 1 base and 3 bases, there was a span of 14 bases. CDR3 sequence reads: CASSLSQGMIYEQYF. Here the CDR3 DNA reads TGCGCCAGCAGCTTGTCGCAGGGGATGATCTACGAGCAGTACTTC.

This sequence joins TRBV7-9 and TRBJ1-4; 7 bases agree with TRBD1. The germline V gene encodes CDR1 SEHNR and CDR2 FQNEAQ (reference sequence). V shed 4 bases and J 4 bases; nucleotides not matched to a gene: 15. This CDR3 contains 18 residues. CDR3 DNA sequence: TGTGCCAGCAGCTCAGATAAGAAGACAGGGCGGATTAATGAAAAACTGTTTTTT. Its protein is CASSSDKKTGRINEKLFF.

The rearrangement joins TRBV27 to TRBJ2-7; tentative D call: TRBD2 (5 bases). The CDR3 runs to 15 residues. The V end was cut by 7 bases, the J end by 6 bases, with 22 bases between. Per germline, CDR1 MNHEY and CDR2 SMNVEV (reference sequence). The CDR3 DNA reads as TGTGCCAGCAAGTCCGGGGTAGTCCTATTAGCCGAGCAGTACTTC. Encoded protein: CASKSGVVLLAEQYF.

The CDR3: CASSSAGRGNQPQHF. DNA for the CDR3: TGTGCCAGCAGTTCCGCGGGCAGGGGTAATCAGCCCCAGCATTTT. The chain combines TRBV6-6 with TRBJ1-5; D is possibly TRBD1 (6 bases). Looked up from germline, CDR1 is MNHNY and CDR2 is SVGAGI (reference sequence). Trimming left V 4 bases short and J 4 bases short, with 14 bases between. The CDR3 length is 15 residues.

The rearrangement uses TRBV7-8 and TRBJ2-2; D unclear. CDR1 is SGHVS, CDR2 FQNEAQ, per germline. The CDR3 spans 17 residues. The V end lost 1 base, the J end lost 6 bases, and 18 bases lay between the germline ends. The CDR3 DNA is TGTGCCAGCAGCTTAGAAGCGTCAGGAGAAAGGGCCGGGGAGCTGTTTTTT. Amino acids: CASSLEASGERAGELFF.

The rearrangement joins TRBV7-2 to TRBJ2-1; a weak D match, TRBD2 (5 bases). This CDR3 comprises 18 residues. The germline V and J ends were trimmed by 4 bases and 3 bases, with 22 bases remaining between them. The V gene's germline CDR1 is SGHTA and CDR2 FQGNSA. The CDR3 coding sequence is TGTGCCAGCAGCTCGGAGGTGGGGTGGGTTCCGAACTACAATGAGCAGTTCTTC. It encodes CASSSEVGWVPNYNEQFF.